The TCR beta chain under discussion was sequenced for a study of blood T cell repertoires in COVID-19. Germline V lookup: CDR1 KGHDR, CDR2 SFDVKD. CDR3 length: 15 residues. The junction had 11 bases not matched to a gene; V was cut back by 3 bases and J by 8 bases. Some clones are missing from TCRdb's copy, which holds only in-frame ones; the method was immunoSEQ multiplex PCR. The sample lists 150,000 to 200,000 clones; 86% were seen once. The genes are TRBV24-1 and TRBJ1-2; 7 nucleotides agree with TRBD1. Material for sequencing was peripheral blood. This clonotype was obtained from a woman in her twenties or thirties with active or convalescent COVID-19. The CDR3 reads CATSDTGDPPQGYTF. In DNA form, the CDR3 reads TGTGCCACCAGTGATACAGGGGACCCCCCTCAGGGCTACACCTTC.